These 18 T cell receptor beta chains were sequenced from one sample in a study of blood T cell repertoires in COVID-19. The table came from immunoSEQ multiplex PCR; TCRdb's copy has only in-frame clones and leaves some out. The data contain about 200,000 clones, roughly 89% of them singletons. Sequenced: peripheral blood. These receptors originate from a man aged 60 to 75 who had recovered from COVID-19.

Worth noting for this clone: This same CDR3 is encoded by further DNA sequences in the sample. The chain combines TRBV28 with TRBJ2-2; TRBD2 aligns across 8 bases. The germline V gene encodes CDR1 MDHEN and CDR2 SYDVKM. The trim removed 2 bases at V and 5 bases at J, leaving 4 bases unmatched. The CDR3 is 15 residues long. CDR3 residues: CASSLAGGGTGELFF. In DNA form, the CDR3 reads TGTGCCAGCAGTTTAGCGGGAGGAGGTACCGGGGAGCTGTTTTTT.

This chain uses TRBV28 with TRBJ2-7, with D perhaps TRBD2 (5 bases). This CDR3 is 15 amino acids long. The V end was cut by 0 bases, the J end by 5 bases, with 14 bases between. Germline assignment: CDR1 MDHEN and CDR2 SYDVKM. This CDR3 is CASSLWGWEPHEQYF. In DNA, the CDR3 is TGTGCCAGCAGTTTATGGGGGTGGGAGCCCCACGAGCAGTACTTC.

CDR3 coding DNA: TGTGCCAGCAGCCCTAGCGGGAGTGAAGGAGATACGCAGTATTTT. It encodes CASSPSGSEGDTQYF. The chain joins TRBV7-3 to TRBJ2-3, with 10 bases aligning to TRBD2. This CDR3 has 15 amino acids. V lost 5 bases, J lost 5 bases, and 7 bases stayed unmatched. CDR1 is SGHTA, CDR2 FQGTGA, per germline.

The CDR3 spells CASSLGTNQETQYF. The CDR3 region has the DNA TGTGCCAGCAGCCTCGGGACTAACCAAGAGACCCAGTACTTC. V usage is TRBV3-1 (or the pseudogene TRBV3-2) and J usage is TRBJ2-5; 7 nucleotides agree with TRBD2. The CDR3 covers 14 residues. The germline V gene encodes CDR1 LGHDT and CDR2 YNNKEL (reference sequence). V lost 4 bases and J lost 0; bases outside the gene matches: 2.

The rearrangement joins TRBV19 to TRBJ2-7; 12 bases are a match to TRBD1. The germline CDR1 and CDR2 sequences are LNHDA and SQIVND (reference sequence). Trimming removed 4 bases from V and 3 bases from J; junction bases left unmatched: 7. The CDR3 runs 16 residues. The DNA for the CDR3 is TGTGCCAGTAGTAGGGGACAGGGGGCACAATTCTACGAGCAGTACTTC. It yields the protein CASSRGQGAQFYEQYF.

The CDR3: CASIVTGRSSPLHF. CDR3 sequence (DNA): TGTGCCAGCATCGTGACAGGGAGAAGCTCACCCCTCCACTTT. The chain has TRBV28 and TRBJ1-6, with 7 bases identical to TRBD1. The trim removed 7 bases at V and 10 bases at J, leaving 10 bases unmatched. Germline assignment: CDR1 MDHEN and CDR2 SYDVKM. CDR3 length: 14 amino acids.

Only one count was recorded for this clone. The V and J genes are TRBV5-1 and TRBJ1-4, with 9 bases fitting TRBD1. The V gene's germline CDR1 is SGHRS and CDR2 YFSETQ. This CDR3 contains 16 residues. The J segment lost 2 bases and the V segment lost 4 bases, leaving 6 bases of the junction unmatched. CDR3 residues: CASSTGTGTTNEKLFF. Here the CDR3 DNA reads TGCGCCAGCAGCACTGGGACAGGGACGACTAATGAAAAACTGTTTTTT.

The chain joins TRBV4-3 to TRBJ2-2, with TRBD2 identical over 8 bases. CDR3 size: 16 residues. After removal of 1 base from V and 1 base from J, the junction contained 2 bases not matched to a gene. Germline values: CDR1 LGHNA, CDR2 YSLEER. The CDR3 protein is CASSQASGGNTGELFF. In nucleotides, the CDR3 is TGCGCCAGCAGCCAAGCGAGCGGGGGGAACACCGGGGAGCTGTTTTTT.

This chain links TRBV4-3 with TRBJ2-3, with a possible D match to TRBD2 (5 bases). Looked up from germline, CDR1 is LGHNA and CDR2 is YSLEER. V dropped 8 bases and J dropped 8 bases, with 14 bases sitting between them. The CDR3 sequence is 12 residues long. The CDR3 nucleotides are TGCGCCAGCGAGGGCGATGTGGGTACGCAGTATTTT. Its translation is CASEGDVGTQYF.

CDR3 sequence (DNA): TGTGCCAGCAGTAGACGGGACACCCAAGAGACCCAGTACTTC. It encodes CASSRRDTQETQYF. The V and J genes are TRBV6-2 or TRBV6-3 and TRBJ2-5; TRBD1 might be the D (6 bases). CDR1 and CDR2 (germline): MNHEY, SVGEGT. V lost 5 bases to trimming and J lost 1 base, with 11 bases between them. The CDR3 has 14 amino acids.

The chain employs TRBV5-6 and TRBJ1-1; D not certain. Trimming removed 3 bases from V and 2 bases from J, with 14 bases in between. Germline CDR1 reads SGHDT; CDR2 reads YYEEEE. The CDR3 is made up of 15 amino acids. The CDR3 is CASSSTLKRNTEAFF. For the CDR3, the DNA is TGTGCCAGCAGCTCCACCCTGAAGAGAAACACTGAAGCTTTCTTT.

V usage is TRBV5-1 and J usage is TRBJ1-1, with D maybe TRBD1 (6 bases). The V gene's germline CDR1 is SGHRS and CDR2 YFSETQ. The CDR3 is 14 residues long. Trimming shortened V by 3 bases and J by 2 bases, and 11 bases separated the two germline ends. The CDR3 coding sequence is TGCGCCAGCAGCTCAGGGGAGCTCAACACTGAAGCTTTCTTT. It specifies CASSSGELNTEAFF.

This clone occurred once. V and J are TRBV18 and TRBJ1-2; weak D call: TRBD1 (5 bases). Looked up from germline, CDR1 is KGHSH and CDR2 is LQKENI. The CDR3 runs to 15 residues. Deletions cut 2 bases from V and 2 bases from J, with 12 bases between. CDR3 residues: CASSPGAGQNYGYTF. CDR3 nucleotides: TGTGCCAGCTCACCAGGGGCAGGACAAAACTATGGCTACACCTTC.

This chain joins TRBV7-3 and TRBJ2-2; D is possibly TRBD2 (5 bases). This CDR3 has 14 amino acids. Trimming took off 5 bases at V and 1 base at J, with 8 bases between the two ends. Germline V lookup: CDR1 SGHTA, CDR2 FQGTGA. The CDR3 DNA is TGTGCCAGCAGCATCCGGGGGAACACCGGGGAGCTGTTTTTT. This gives the protein CASSIRGNTGELFF.

This chain connects TRBV7-9 to TRBJ2-3, with a possible D match to TRBD1 (5 bases). Germline V gives CDR1 SEHNR, CDR2 FQNEAQ (reference sequence). Deletions cut 1 base from V and 6 bases from J, with 11 bases between. The CDR3 is 14 amino acids. CDR3 bases: TGTGCCAGCAGCTTAGGAGCCAAGGGGGATACGCAGTATTTT. Translating gives CASSLGAKGDTQYF.

This rearrangement joins TRBV18 to TRBJ1-1, with unresolved D. Trimming took off 4 bases at V and 2 bases at J, with 11 bases between the two ends. This CDR3 region has 14 residues. Germline CDR1 KGHSH, CDR2 LQKENI. CDR3 in DNA: TGTGCCAGCTCACAAGGTCGGGGAAACACTGAAGCTTTCTTT. Amino acids: CASSQGRGNTEAFF.

This chain connects TRBV6-5 to TRBJ2-1, with 7 bases that match TRBD1. The CDR3 extends over 15 amino acids. CDR1 and CDR2 from the germline V gene are MNHEY and SVGAGI. V was pared by 7 bases and J by 7 bases, with 13 bases of the junction left unmatched. CDR3 residues: CASIMTGWGRNEQFF. The DNA for the CDR3 is TGTGCCAGCATTATGACAGGGTGGGGTCGGAATGAGCAGTTCTTC.

The genes are TRBV18 and TRBJ2-1; 9 bases fit TRBD2. There are 17 residues in the CDR3. Trimming cost V 5 bases and J 5 bases; bases outside gene matches: 13. Germline CDR1 and CDR2: KGHSH and LQKENI. Written as DNA, the CDR3 is TGTGCCAGCTCATCTCAAGGGGGAGCTAGCGGGAACAATGAGCAGTTCTTC. This sequence encodes CASSSQGGASGNNEQFF.